This T cell receptor (beta chain) was recovered during a study of T cell changes during pregnancy in multiple sclerosis. Assay: immunoSEQ multiplex PCR; the TCRdb copy retains only in-frame clones and omits some. The sample lists tens of thousands of clones; 90% were seen once. This receptor was taken from a female donor with multiple sclerosis, enrolled in a pregnancy study. Sequenced here: CD8+ T cells from peripheral blood mononuclear cells, sampled after pregnancy.

CDR3 amino acids: CASSPGTGTGGFNEQFF. CDR3 bases: TGTGCCAGTAGTCCAGGAACCGGGACAGGGGGGTTTAATGAGCAGTTCTTC. The chain combines TRBV19 with TRBJ2-1, with 11 bases identical to TRBD1. This CDR3 is built from 17 residues. V lost 5 bases to trimming and J lost 7 bases; unmatched junction nucleotides: 13. Per the germline V gene, CDR1 is LNHDA and CDR2 is SQIVND (reference sequence). The complete variable domain, with remaining parts taken from reference TRBV19 and TRBJ2-1, reads DGGITQSPKYLFRKEGQNVTLSCEQNLNHDAMYWYRQDPGQGLRLIYYSQIVNDFQKGDIAEGYSVSREKKESFPLTVTSAQKNPTAFYLCASSPGTGTGGFNEQFFGPGTRLTVL.